These T cell receptor beta chains were read from a single sample in a study of early T cells in non-severe SARS-CoV-2 infection. TCRdb processed the 5' RACE reads anew with MiXCR; each CDR3 protein has one entry. The sample carries 20,000 to 25,000 distinct CDR3 sequences, 4% recorded once. Sequencing used whole blood. The receptors were sampled from an adult who was a healthcare worker with PCR-confirmed SARS-CoV-2 infection or an uninfected control (not recorded which). Both conserved end residues are part of each CDR3. The D gene is left open where the match is weak. Not all rows give a size; the values are once, few, many and, for expanded clones, a class.

>TRBD1|TRBJ2-7|many|TRBV18
CASSPAGGYEQYF
TGTGCCAGCTCACCGGCAGGGGGCTACGAGCAGTACTTC
>TRBD1|TRBJ2-7|few|TRBV2
CASSDRQGSSYEQYF
TGTGCCAGCAGTGACCGACAGGGGAGCTCCTACGAGCAGTACTTC
>TRBD1|TRBJ2-7|many|TRBV7-2
CASSLERGGTGTYEQYF
TGTGCCAGCAGCTTAGAGCGTGGGGGGACAGGGACCTACGAGCAGTACTTC
>-|TRBJ2-7|-|TRBV30
CAWGGASEQLRDYEQYF
TGTGCCTGGGGAGGGGCCTCAGAACAACTACGGGATTACGAGCAGTACTTC
>TRBD1|TRBJ2-6|many|TRBV5-8
CASSRGQGSGANVLTF
TGTGCCAGCAGCCGGGGACAGGGCTCTGGGGCCAACGTCCTGACTTTC
>TRBD2|TRBJ2-5|many|TRBV25-1
CASSVPAGLAGAETQYF
TGTGCCAGCAGTGTACCCGCGGGACTAGCGGGGGCAGAGACCCAGTACTTC
>TRBD1|TRBJ1-1|many|TRBV12-3/TRBV12-4
CASSQRRGQGAVGAEAFF
TGTGCCAGCAGTCAGCGGAGGGGACAGGGGGCGGTGGGTGCTGAAGCTTTCTTT
>-|TRBJ1-1|few|TRBV7-9
CASSLKSGNTEAFF
TGTGCCAGCAGTTTAAAATCGGGGAACACTGAAGCTTTCTTT
>-|TRBJ2-2|many|TRBV5-8
CASSLGGPGELFF
TGTGCCAGCAGCTTGGGAGGGCCCGGGGAGCTGTTTTTT
>TRBD2|TRBJ2-3|medium-sized|TRBV27
CASRSGTSTDTQYF
TGTGCCAGCAGGAGCGGGACTAGCACAGATACGCAGTATTTT
>TRBD2|TRBJ2-1|many|TRBV7-2
CASTRLTSGGRKFF
TGTGCCAGCACCCGCCTAACTAGCGGGGGTCGAAAGTTCTTC
>-|TRBJ1-6|many|TRBV6-1
CASNTLNSPLHF
TGTGCCAGCAACACCCTAAATTCACCCCTCCACTTT
>TRBD2|TRBJ2-1|few|TRBV20-1
CSATGGTSAHDEQFF
TGCAGTGCTACTGGGGGGACTAGCGCCCACGATGAGCAGTTCTTC
>-|TRBJ2-3|few|TRBV30
CAWSVRRADTQYF
TGTGCCTGGAGTGTACGCAGGGCAGATACGCAGTATTTT
>TRBD2|TRBJ2-7|many|TRBV30
CAWTGVAGEQYF
TGTGCCTGGACCGGTGTAGCGGGTGAGCAGTACTTC
>-|TRBJ1-4|medium-sized|TRBV9
CASSVGSGFFNEKLFF
TGTGCCAGCAGCGTAGGATCAGGGTTCTTTAATGAAAAACTGTTTTTT
>-|TRBJ2-2|-|TRBV4-3
CASSPQANTGELFF
TGCGCCAGCAGCCCCCAAGCGAACACCGGGGAGCTGTTTTTT
>TRBD2|TRBJ2-1|medium-sized|TRBV13
CASSLLAGSYNEQFF
TGTGCCAGCAGCTTACTAGCGGGTTCCTACAATGAGCAGTTCTTC
>TRBD1|TRBJ2-5|medium-sized|TRBV11-2
CASSLRRTGDVTFKTQYF
TGTGCCAGCAGCTTAAGGAGAACAGGGGATGTCACTTTTAAGACCCAGTACTTC
>TRBD2|TRBJ2-3|medium-sized|TRBV7-2
CASSSGLAGQLPDTQYF
TGTGCCAGCAGTTCAGGGCTAGCGGGGCAACTACCAGATACGCAGTATTTT
>-|TRBJ2-7|many|TRBV7-2
CASSLRGDIEYEQYF
TGTGCCAGCAGCTTAAGGGGTGACATAGAATACGAGCAGTACTTC
>TRBD1|TRBJ2-1|many|TRBV7-8
CASSRTGGIEQFF
TGTGCCAGCAGCCGGACAGGGGGAATTGAGCAGTTCTTC
>TRBD1|TRBJ2-5|-|TRBV28
CASSSRDRGRETQYF
TGTGCCAGCAGTTCAAGGGACAGGGGGCGCGAGACCCAGTACTTC